One T cell receptor beta chain is described in this entry. Its antigen remains unidentified. These data come from a study of beta chain features in type 1 diabetes. Study in general: Across the samples, some 98,000,000 sorted cells were examined in total. Study-wide points: TCRB CDR3s from Type 1 diabetes patients were moderately but significantly shorter in all four CD4+ subsets. Although PCR might favor shorter templates, it would do so equally in patients and controls.

One heparinised draw of blood, averaging around 120 mL, came from each donor. This CDR3 is 16 amino acids long. V was pared by 1 base and J by 6 bases, with 19 bases between. From germline, CDR1 is MGHDK and CDR2 SYGVNS. The sequenced template was cDNA made from the entire isolated RNA. Generated by immunoSEQ multiplex PCR, the TCRdb table keeps only in-frame clones and is missing some. This table has more than 350,000 clones, 10% to 12% appearing once. Sample: naive CD4+ T cells from blood. The rearrangement links TRBV25-1 to TRBJ2-7, with D unresolved. The TCR comes from a woman between 18 and 29 years old in good health. The CDR3 region is CASSESVALPISEQYF. The CDR3 DNA reads TGTGCCAGCAGTGAATCGGTAGCTTTACCCATCAGCGAGCAGTACTTC.